This T cell receptor (beta chain) came from a study of blood T cell repertoires in COVID-19. For the study at large: The origin of the acute and convalescent COVID-19 samples was the United States, Italy and Spain. T cells, B-cell-depleted T cells, or PBMCs supplied cDNA or gDNA.

Deletions cut 8 bases from V and 7 bases from J, with 17 bases between. Germline-derived CDR1 and CDR2 are SGHTA and FQGNSA. CDR3 length: 13 amino acids. Original handling: Nucleated cell counts were estimated from reference gene primer amplification. Produced via immunoSEQ multiplex PCR; TCRdb's table is partial and in-frame only. V, J and clone size are those of that table, while D and trimming were read from the DNA. This sample has under 300,000 clones; around 84% occur once, and the top ten carry around 3.5%. The chain combines TRBV7-2 with TRBJ2-5; weak D call: TRBD1 (5 bases). Input material: peripheral blood. This receptor was taken from a young woman with acute or convalescent COVID-19. Here the CDR3 reads CASEEGALGTQYF. Here the CDR3 DNA reads TGTGCCAGCGAGGAAGGGGCTTTAGGGACCCAGTACTTC.